This T cell receptor beta chain was documented in a study of human T cells and chemical hapten exposure. As for the study in general: After 6 days, upper back 0.01% DPC patch tests were scored.

Trimming removed 2 bases from V and 5 bases from J; junction bases left unmatched: 3. The CDR3 contains 14 residues. CDR1 and CDR2 (germline): MNHEY, SVGEGT. The time point denotes: patch test 3, about 24 weeks after DPC sensitization. The treatment was: therapeutic diphenylcyclopropenone sensitization with weekly scalp DPC. Notes on the study in general: More PT1 expanded TCRs went with higher patch test scores.

This clonotype was seen only a few times. Its antigen is unknown. Unique molecular identifiers were affixed to discrete cDNA molecules within the library. In TCRdb, the RACE reads were re-called with MiXCR into one record per CDR3 protein. Here the sample spans 150,000 to 200,000 distinct CDR3 sequences, about 25% being singletons. The genes are TRBV6-2 or TRBV6-3 and TRBJ1-5, with 7 bases lining up with TRBD1. This TCR was recovered from a woman aged 40 to 49 with alopecia areata. Some clones in this sample may be carry-over from other donors' samples. The specimen comprised whole blood, sampled in connection with sensitization to the hapten diphenylcyclopropenone (DPC). The CDR3 nucleotides are TGTGCCAGCAGTTACCGGGACAGACATCAGCCCCAGCATTTT. Translating gives CASSYRDRHQPQHF.